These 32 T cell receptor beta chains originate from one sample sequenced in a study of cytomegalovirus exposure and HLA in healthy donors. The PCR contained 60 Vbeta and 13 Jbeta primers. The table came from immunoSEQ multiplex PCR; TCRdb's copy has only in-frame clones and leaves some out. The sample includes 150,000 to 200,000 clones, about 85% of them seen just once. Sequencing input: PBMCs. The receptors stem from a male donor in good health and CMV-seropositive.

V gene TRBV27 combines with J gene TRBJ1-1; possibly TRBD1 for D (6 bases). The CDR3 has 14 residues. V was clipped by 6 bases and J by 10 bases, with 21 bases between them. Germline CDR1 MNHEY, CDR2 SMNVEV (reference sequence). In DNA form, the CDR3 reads TGTGCCAGCAGCAGACAGGCGCTCGCCGACGGAGCTTTCTTT. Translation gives CASSRQALADGAFF.

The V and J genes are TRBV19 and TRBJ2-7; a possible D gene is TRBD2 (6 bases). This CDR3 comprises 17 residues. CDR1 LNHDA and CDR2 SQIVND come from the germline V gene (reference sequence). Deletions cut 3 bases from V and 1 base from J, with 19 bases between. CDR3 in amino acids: CASSIRYRDSPSYEQYF. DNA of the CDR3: TGTGCCAGTAGTATTCGGTATCGGGACTCTCCATCCTACGAGCAGTACTTC.

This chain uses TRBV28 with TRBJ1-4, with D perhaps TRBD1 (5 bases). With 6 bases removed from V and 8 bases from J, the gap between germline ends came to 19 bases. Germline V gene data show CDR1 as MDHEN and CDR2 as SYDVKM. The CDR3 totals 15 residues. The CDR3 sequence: CASSRAGRQGEKLFF. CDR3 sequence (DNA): TGTGCCAGCAGCCGTGCCGGACGTCAGGGCGAAAAACTGTTTTTT. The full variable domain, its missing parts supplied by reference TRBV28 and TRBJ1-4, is DVKVTQSSRYLVKRTGEKVFLECVQDMDHENMFWYRQDPGLGLRLIYFSYDVKMKEKGDIPEGYSVSREKKERFSLILESASTNQTSMYLCASSRAGRQGEKLFFGSGTQLSVL.

DNA for the CDR3: TGTGCCAGCAGCCCCAAGGGGTTCTACGAGCAGTACTTC. Its protein product is CASSPKGFYEQYF. The chain carries TRBV7-2 and TRBJ2-7; weak D call: TRBD1 (5 bases). This CDR3 is built from 13 residues. V lost 5 bases to trimming and J lost 3 bases, with 11 bases between them. Per germline, CDR1 SGHTA and CDR2 FQGNSA.

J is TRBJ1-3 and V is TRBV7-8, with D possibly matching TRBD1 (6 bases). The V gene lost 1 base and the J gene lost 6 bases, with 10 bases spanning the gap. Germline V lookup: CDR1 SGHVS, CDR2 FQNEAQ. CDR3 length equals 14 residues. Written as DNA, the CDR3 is TGTGCCAGCAGCTTAGAGCAGGGGTCAAACACCATATATTTT. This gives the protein CASSLEQGSNTIYF.

The CDR3 is CASSFGVTNEKLFF. The CDR3 DNA sequence: TGTGCCAGCAGCTTCGGGGTAACTAATGAAAAACTGTTTTTT. The J gene is TRBJ1-4, the V gene TRBV5-8; D not resolved. CDR1 and CDR2 from the germline V gene are SGHTS and YDEGEE. The V end was cut by 2 bases, the J end by 1 base, with 6 bases between. The CDR3 is 14 amino acids.

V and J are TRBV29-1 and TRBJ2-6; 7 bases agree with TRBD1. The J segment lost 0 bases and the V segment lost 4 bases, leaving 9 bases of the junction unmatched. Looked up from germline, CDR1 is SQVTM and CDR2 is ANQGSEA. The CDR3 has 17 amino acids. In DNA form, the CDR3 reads TGCAGCGTTGCTGGGACAGACAGAAACTCTGGGGCCAACGTCCTGACTTTC. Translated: CSVAGTDRNSGANVLTF.

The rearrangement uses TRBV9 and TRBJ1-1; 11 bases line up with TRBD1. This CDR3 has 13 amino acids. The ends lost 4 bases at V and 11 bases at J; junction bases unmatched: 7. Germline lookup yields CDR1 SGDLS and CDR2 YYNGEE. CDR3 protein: CASSTRTGGNAFF. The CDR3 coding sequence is TGTGCCAGCAGCACGCGGACAGGGGGCAACGCTTTCTTT.

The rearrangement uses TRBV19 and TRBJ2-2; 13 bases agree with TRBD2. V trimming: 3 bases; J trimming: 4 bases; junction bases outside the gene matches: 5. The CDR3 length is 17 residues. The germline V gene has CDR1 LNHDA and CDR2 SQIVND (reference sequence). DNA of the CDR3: TGTGCCAGTAGTATCGGACTAGCGGGAGAGTTCACCGGGGAGCTGTTTTTT. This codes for CASSIGLAGEFTGELFF.

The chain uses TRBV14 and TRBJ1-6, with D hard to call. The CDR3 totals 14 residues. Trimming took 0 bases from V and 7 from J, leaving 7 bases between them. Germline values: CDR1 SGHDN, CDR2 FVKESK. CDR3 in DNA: TGTGCCAGCAGCCAAGAAGTAAGCAATTCACCCCTCCACTTT. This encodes CASSQEVSNSPLHF.

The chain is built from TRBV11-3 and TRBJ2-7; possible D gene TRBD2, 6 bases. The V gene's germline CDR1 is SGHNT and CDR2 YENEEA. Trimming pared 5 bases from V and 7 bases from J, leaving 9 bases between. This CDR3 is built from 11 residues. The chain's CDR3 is CASSARGEQYF. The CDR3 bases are TGTGCCAGCAGCGCCCGGGGGGAGCAGTACTTC.

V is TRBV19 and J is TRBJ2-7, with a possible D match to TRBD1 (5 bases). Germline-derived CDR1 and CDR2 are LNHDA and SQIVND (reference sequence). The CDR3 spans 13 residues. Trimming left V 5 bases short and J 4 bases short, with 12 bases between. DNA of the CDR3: TGTGCCAGTAGTCTAACAGGTTATTACGAGCAGTACTTC. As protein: CASSLTGYYEQYF.

The CDR3 region is CASSRDTYSGNTIYF. Here the CDR3 DNA reads TGTGCCAGCAGTAGGGACACCTACTCTGGAAACACCATATATTTT. This chain connects TRBV6-1 to TRBJ1-3, with D possibly being TRBD1 (6 bases). Germline-derived CDR1 and CDR2 are MNHNS and SASEGT. The CDR3 sequence is 15 residues long. Trimming shortened V by 5 bases and J by 0 bases, and 11 bases separated the two germline ends.

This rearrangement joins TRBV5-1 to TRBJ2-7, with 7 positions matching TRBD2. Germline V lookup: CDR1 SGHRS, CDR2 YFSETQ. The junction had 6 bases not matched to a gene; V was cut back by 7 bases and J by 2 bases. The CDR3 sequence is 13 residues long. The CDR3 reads CASRGTMTYEQYF. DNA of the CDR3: TGCGCCAGCCGCGGGACTATGACCTACGAGCAGTACTTC.

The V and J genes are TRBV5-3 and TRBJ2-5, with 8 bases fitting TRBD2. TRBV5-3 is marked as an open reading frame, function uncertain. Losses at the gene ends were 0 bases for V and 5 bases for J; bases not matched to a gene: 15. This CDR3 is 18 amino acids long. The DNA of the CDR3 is TGTGCCAGAAGCTTGGCCGGACCTAGGACTAGCTTAAAGGAGACCCAGTACTTC. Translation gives CARSLAGPRTSLKETQYF.

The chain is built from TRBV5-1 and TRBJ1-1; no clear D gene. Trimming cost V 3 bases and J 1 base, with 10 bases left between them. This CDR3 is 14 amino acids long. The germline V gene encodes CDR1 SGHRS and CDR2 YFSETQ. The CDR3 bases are TGCGCCAGCAGCTGGAAGGGAGGGAACACTGAAGCTTTCTTT. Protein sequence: CASSWKGGNTEAFF. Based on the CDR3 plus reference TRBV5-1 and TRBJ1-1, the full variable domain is KAGVTQTPRYLIKTRGQQVTLSCSPISGHRSVSWYQQTPGQGLQFLFEYFSETQRNKGNFPGRFSGRQFSNSRSEMNVSTLELGDSALYLCASSWKGGNTEAFFGQGTRLTVV.

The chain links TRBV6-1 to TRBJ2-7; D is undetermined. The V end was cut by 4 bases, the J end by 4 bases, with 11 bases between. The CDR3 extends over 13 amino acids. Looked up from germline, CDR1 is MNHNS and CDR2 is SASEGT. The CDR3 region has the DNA TGTGCCAGCAGTGGTTTTTATCGTTACGAGCAGTACTTC. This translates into CASSGFYRYEQYF.

The CDR3 region is CSASSQQTQYF. CDR3 DNA: TGCAGTGCTAGTAGCCAGCAGACCCAGTACTTC. The rearrangement links TRBV20-1 to TRBJ2-5; no reliable D call. CDR3 length equals 11 residues. V was shortened by 3 bases and J by 6 bases, with 8 bases between the two germline ends. CDR1 is DFQATT and CDR2 is SNEGSKA in the germline V gene (reference sequence).

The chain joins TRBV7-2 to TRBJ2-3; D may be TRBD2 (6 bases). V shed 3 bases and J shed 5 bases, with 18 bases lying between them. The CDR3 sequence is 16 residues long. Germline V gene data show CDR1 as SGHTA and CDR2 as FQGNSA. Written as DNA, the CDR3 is TGTGCCAGCAGCTTTTCTCACCGGGAGCCGGAAGATACGCAGTATTTT. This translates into CASSFSHREPEDTQYF.

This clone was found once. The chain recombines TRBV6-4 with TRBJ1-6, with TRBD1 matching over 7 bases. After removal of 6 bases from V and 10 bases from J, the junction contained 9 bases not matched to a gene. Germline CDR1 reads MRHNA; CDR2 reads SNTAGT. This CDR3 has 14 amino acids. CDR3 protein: CASRGQAGGSPLHF. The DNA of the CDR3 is TGTGCCAGCAGAGGACAGGCGGGAGGCTCACCCCTCCACTTT.

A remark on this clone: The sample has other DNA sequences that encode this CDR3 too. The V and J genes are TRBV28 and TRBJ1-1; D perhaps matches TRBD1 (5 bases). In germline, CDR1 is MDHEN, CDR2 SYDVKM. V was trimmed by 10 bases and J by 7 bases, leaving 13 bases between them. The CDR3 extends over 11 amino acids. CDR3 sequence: CATPPGFEAFF. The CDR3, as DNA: TGTGCCACACCCCCAGGGTTTGAAGCTTTCTTT. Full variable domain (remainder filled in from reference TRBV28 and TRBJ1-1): DVKVTQSSRYLVKRTGEKVFLECVQDMDHENMFWYRQDPGLGLRLIYFSYDVKMKEKGDIPEGYSVSREKKERFSLILESASTNQTSMYLCATPPGFEAFFGQGTRLTVV.

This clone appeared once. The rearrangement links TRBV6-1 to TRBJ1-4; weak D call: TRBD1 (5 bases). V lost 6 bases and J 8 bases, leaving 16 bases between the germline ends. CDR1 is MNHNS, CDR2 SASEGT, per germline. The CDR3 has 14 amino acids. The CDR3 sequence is CASRDIGVGEKLFF. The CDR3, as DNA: TGTGCCAGCAGAGACATAGGGGTGGGCGAAAAACTGTTTTTT.

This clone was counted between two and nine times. As DNA, the CDR3 is TGTGCCATCAGTACTAGCGGGAGCACAGATACGCAGTATTTT. Amino acid sequence: CAISTSGSTDTQYF. V is TRBV10-3 and J is TRBJ2-3, with 9 bases matching TRBD2. The CDR3 runs 14 residues. Per the germline V gene, CDR1 is ENHRY and CDR2 is SYGVKD. After removal of 5 bases from V and 0 bases from J, the junction contained 0 bases not matched to a gene.

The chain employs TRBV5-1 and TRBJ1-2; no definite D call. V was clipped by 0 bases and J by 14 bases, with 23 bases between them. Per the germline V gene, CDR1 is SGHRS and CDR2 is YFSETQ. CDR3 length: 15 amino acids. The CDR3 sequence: CASSLDSPSIMACTF. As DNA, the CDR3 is TGCGCCAGCAGCTTGGATAGCCCCTCGATTATGGCCTGTACCTTC. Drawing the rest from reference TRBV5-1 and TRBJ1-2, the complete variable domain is KAGVTQTPRYLIKTRGQQVTLSCSPISGHRSVSWYQQTPGQGLQFLFEYFSETQRNKGNFPGRFSGRQFSNSRSEMNVSTLELGDSALYLCASSLDSPSIMACTFGSGTRLTVV.

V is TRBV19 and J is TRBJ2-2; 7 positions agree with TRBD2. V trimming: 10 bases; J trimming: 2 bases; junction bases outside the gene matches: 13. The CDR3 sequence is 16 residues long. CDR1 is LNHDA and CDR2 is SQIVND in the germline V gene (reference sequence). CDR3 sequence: CATTSRGVRNTGELFF. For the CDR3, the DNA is TGTGCCACCACCTCCCGGGGGGTTAGAAACACCGGGGAGCTGTTTTTT.

CDR3 sequence reads: CASSGLGAGGRYNEQFF. The CDR3 coding sequence is TGTGCCAGCAGTGGACTGGGGGCGGGAGGGCGATACAATGAGCAGTTCTTC. V is TRBV25-1 and J is TRBJ2-1; 9 bases map to TRBD2. Germline values: CDR1 MGHDK, CDR2 SYGVNS. The V gene end was trimmed by 4 bases and the J gene end by 4 bases; junction bases not matched to a gene: 11. The CDR3 covers 17 residues.

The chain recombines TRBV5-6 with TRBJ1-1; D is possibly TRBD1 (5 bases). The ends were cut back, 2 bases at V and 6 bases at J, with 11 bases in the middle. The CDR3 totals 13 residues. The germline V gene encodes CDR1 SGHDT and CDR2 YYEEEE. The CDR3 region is CASSFGAGAEAFF. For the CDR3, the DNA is TGTGCCAGCAGCTTCGGGGCGGGGGCTGAAGCTTTCTTT.

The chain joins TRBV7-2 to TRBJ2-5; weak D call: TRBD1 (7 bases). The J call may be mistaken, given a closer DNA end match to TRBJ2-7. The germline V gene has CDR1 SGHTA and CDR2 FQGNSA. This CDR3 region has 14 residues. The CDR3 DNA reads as TGTGCCAGCAGCTTTCCAGGGGGGCTCGACGAGCAGTACTTC. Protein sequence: CASSFPGGLDEQYF.

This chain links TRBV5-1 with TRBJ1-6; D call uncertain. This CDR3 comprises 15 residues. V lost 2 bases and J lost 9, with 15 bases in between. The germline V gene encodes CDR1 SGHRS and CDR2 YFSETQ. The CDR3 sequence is CASSFGSIEVSPLHF. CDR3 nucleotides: TGCGCCAGCAGCTTCGGATCAATCGAGGTTTCACCCCTCCACTTT.

CDR3 amino acids: CASSLEGVWHEQYF. The CDR3, as DNA: TGCGCCAGCAGCTTGGAGGGGGTCTGGCACGAGCAGTACTTC. The J gene is TRBJ2-7, the V gene TRBV5-1, with TRBD1 as a possible D gene (6 bases). From germline, CDR1 is SGHRS and CDR2 YFSETQ. The CDR3 has 14 residues. With 0 bases removed from V and 5 bases from J, the gap between germline ends came to 12 bases. The variable domain in full, completed from reference TRBV5-1 and TRBJ2-7, reads KAGVTQTPRYLIKTRGQQVTLSCSPISGHRSVSWYQQTPGQGLQFLFEYFSETQRNKGNFPGRFSGRQFSNSRSEMNVSTLELGDSALYLCASSLEGVWHEQYFGPGTRLTVT.

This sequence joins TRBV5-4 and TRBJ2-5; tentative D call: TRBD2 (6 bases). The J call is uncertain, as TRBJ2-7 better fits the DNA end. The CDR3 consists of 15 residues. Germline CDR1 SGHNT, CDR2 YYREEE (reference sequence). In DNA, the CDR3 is TGTGCCAGCAGCCGAGCTGGTGTGGGGGGTTACGAGCAGTACTTC. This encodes CASSRAGVGGYEQYF.

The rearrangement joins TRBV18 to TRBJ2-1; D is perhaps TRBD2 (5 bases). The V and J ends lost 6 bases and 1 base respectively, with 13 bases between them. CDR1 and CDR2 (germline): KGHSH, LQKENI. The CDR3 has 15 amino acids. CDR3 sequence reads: CASSPNSGSYNEQFF. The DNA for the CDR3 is TGTGCCAGCTCCCCGAACTCGGGGTCCTACAATGAGCAGTTCTTC.